This note documents a single T cell receptor beta chain sequence. This specimen comes from a study of blood T cell repertoires in COVID-19. Study-level information: Both acute and convalescent COVID-19 samples were obtained from the United States, Italy and Spain. The cDNA or gDNA used as material had been derived from T cells, B-cell-depleted T cells, or PBMCs.

CDR3 size: 12 residues. CDR1 and CDR2 from the germline V gene are SGHRS and YFSETQ. V was cut by 4 bases and J by 5 bases, with 10 bases left in between. In the original workflow: Reference gene primer amplification gave nucleated cell count estimates. Assay: immunoSEQ multiplex PCR; the TCRdb copy retains only in-frame clones and omits some. That table supplies the V and J calls and clone size; D and trimming were determined from the DNA. This table holds about 140,000 clones, more than 70% found once. The specimen was peripheral blood. The origin of this receptor is a human donor in a cohort sampled during active COVID-19. The chain joins TRBV5-1 to TRBJ2-7; TRBD1 is a possible D gene (6 bases). The CDR3, as DNA: TGCGCCAGCAGCATCCGGACAGACGAGCAGTACTTC. This codes for CASSIRTDEQYF.